This entry concerns a single TCR beta chain. V was trimmed by 2 bases and J by 2 bases, leaving 7 bases between them. This CDR3 contains 14 residues. The germline CDR1 and CDR2 sequences are SGDLS and YYNGEE. TCRdb keeps only in-frame clones here, not all; method: immunoSEQ multiplex PCR. The table includes 350,000 to 500,000 clones, 70% to 90% detected once. The sample comes from a study of blood T cell repertoires in COVID-19. Individuals drawn from approximately 26 US areas were about 18 to 90 years old. Specimen: PBMCs or T cells enriched from blood (not recorded which). This TCR was sampled from a woman aged 18-35 years who had been exposed to COVID-19. This chain joins TRBV9 and TRBJ1-4, with D possibly being TRBD1 (5 bases). CDR3 residues: CASSVGGTNEKLFF. DNA of the CDR3: TGTGCCAGCAGCGTGGGGGGGACTAATGAAAAACTGTTTTTT.